This T cell receptor (beta chain) was found in a study of blood T cell repertoires in COVID-19 (dated by TCRdb to the early 2020s). Background for the entire study: Collaborator samples came from the United States, Italy and Spain and covered acute and convalescent phases of COVID-19. The repertoires were released in a freely available public database intended as a resource for research on the immune response to SARS-CoV-2. Samples came from the ongoing ImmuneRACE study (first 160 participants) plus 1,254 subjects from 6 global collaborators. Where HLA class I and class II types were available, the types were taken from metadata supplied by the sample provider, not from assay-based typing. Deeply sampled blood TCRbeta repertoires from subjects exposed to, actively infected with, or recovered from COVID-19 were included in the dataset. The material from the prospective study consisted of cDNA or gDNA derived from T cells, B-cell-depleted T cells, or PBMCs. The sample metadata nearly always contained a de-identified subject ID, COVID-19 status, age in years and sex. What the research found in general, with its limitations: How much clinical and demographic metadata was included differed by source and by participant, and the metadata was provided uncurated.

Comment on this clone: No cognate antigen has been identified for it. Base qualities are not at hand, and no much larger clone is one base apart.

The collaborating institutions used their own protocols to collect whole blood in K2EDTA tubes. For TCRbeta analysis, collaborators shipped samples as frozen whole blood, isolated PBMCs, or DNA extracted from either of those sample types. CDR1 and CDR2 are read off the germline V gene (reference sequence) as LNHDA and SQIVND. The CDR3 holds 15 amino acids from the cysteine to the phenylalanine. The kept DNA is CDR3 alone, 45 bases in frame from the first base. The junction shows trimming of 4 bases on V and 6 bases on J, plus 16 bases between the germline ends. The immunoSEQ Assay, a bias-controlled multiplex PCR, was used to amplify TCRbeta CDR3 regions from genomic DNA. The paper's processing steps were these. The number of nucleated cells in each sample was estimated by amplification of reference gene primers within the assay. To quantify the absolute abundance of each unique TCRbeta CDR3 rearrangement, sequence reads were collapsed and filtered. Productive Simpson clonality was computed per sample as the square root of Simpson's diversity index over productive rearrangements. TCRdb holds this immuneACCESS table with in-frame rearrangements only. Some clones are missing; in checked studies, unresolved V genes explain under half, and the rest has no known cause. V and J calls and clone size are given by that table; D and trimming were obtained from the DNA. The sample data list tens of thousands of clones, and 76% of these were observed just once. The top ten constitute 6.4% of the sample.

This TCR was sampled from a woman between 45 and 60 years old with active or convalescent COVID-19. Rearrangement joined TRBV19 to TRBJ1-5; 5 matching bases give a weak D call of TRBD1. The material sequenced was peripheral blood. Read as DNA, the sequence is TGTGCCAGTAGTACCGAGACGGGGGTAGGTCAGCCCCAGCATTTT. Its protein is CASSTETGVGQPQHF.